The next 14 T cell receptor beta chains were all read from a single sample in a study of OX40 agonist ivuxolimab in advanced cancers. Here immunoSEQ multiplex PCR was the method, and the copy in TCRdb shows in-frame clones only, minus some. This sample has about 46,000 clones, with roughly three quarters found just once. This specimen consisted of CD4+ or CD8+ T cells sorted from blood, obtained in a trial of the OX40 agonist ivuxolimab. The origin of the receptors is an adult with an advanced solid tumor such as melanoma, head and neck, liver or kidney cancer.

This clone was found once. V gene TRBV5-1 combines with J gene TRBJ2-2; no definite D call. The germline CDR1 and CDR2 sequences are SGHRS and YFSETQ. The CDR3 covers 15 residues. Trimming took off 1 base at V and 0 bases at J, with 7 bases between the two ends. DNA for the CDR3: TGCGCCAGCAGCTTGTACAGCTCGAACACCGGGGAGCTGTTTTTT. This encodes CASSLYSSNTGELFF.

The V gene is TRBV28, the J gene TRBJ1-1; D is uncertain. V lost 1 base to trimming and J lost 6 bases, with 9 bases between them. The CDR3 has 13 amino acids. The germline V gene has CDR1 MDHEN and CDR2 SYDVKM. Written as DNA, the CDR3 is TGTGCCAGCAGTTTATTCCAGACCCCTGAAGCTTTCTTT. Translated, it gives CASSLFQTPEAFF.

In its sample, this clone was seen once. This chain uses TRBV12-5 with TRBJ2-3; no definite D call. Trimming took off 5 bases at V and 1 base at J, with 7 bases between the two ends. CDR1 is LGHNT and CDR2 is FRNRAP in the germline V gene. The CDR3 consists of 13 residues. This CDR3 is CASGPSGTDTQYF. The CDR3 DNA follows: TGTGCTAGTGGTCCCTCCGGCACAGATACGCAGTATTTT.

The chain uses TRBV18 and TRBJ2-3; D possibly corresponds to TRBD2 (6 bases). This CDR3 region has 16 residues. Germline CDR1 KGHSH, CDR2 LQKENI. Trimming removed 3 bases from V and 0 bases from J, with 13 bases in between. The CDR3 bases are TGTGCCAGCTCACCCCCAACCGGGACTAGCACAGATACGCAGTATTTT. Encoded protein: CASSPPTGTSTDTQYF.

The CDR3 DNA reads as TGTGCCAGCAGAAAAAGGGGGGGAACTAATGAAAAACTGTTTTTT. Translation: CASRKRGGTNEKLFF. The J gene is TRBJ1-4, the V gene TRBV6-5; tentatively, D is TRBD1 (6 bases). Deletions cut 6 bases from V and 1 base from J, with 12 bases between. There are 15 residues in the CDR3. The V gene's germline CDR1 is MNHEY and CDR2 SVGAGI.

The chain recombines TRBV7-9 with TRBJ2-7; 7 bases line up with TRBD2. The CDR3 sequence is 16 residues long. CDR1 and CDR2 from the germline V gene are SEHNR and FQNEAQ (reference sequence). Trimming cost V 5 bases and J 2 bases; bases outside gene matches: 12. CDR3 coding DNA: TGTGCCAGCAGCCACCTACTAGCGACCCACCCCTACGAGCAGTACTTC. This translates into CASSHLLATHPYEQYF.

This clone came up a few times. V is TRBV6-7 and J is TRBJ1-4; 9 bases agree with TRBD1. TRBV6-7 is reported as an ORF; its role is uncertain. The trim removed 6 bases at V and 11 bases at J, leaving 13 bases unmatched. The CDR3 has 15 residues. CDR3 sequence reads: CASSRSGQGLKKLFF. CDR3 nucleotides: TGTGCCAGCAGCCGGTCCGGACAGGGGCTAAAGAAACTGTTTTTT.

The CDR3 bases are TGTGCCAGCAGTTTAACCGGACAGGGTGAAGCTTTCTTT. Protein product: CASSLTGQGEAFF. V is TRBV28 and J is TRBJ1-1; TRBD1 matches at 8 bases. Trimming removed 2 bases from V and 7 bases from J; junction bases left unmatched: 3. In germline, CDR1 is MDHEN, CDR2 SYDVKM. This CDR3 is built from 13 residues.

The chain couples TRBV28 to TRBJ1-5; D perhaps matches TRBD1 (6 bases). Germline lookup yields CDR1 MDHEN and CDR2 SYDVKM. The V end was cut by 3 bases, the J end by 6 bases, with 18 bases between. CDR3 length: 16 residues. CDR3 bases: TGTGCCAGCAGTTTTTGGGAGGGCACAGGGAGTCAGCCCCAGCATTTT. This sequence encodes CASSFWEGTGSQPQHF.

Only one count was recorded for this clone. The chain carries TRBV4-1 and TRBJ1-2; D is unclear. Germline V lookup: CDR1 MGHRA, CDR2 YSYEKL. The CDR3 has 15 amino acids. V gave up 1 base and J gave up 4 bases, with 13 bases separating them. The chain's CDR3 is CASSQVRLSSYGYTF. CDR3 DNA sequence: TGCGCCAGCAGCCAAGTGAGGCTCTCCAGCTATGGCTACACCTTC.

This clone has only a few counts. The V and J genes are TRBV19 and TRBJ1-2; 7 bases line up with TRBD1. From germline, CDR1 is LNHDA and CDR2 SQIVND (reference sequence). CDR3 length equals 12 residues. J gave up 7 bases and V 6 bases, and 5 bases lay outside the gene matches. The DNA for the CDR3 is TGTGCCAGTAGCTCGCAGGGGGTTGGCTACACCTTC. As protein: CASSSQGVGYTF. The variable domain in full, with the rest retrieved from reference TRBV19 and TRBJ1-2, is DGGITQSPKYLFRKEGQNVTLSCEQNLNHDAMYWYRQDPGQGLRLIYYSQIVNDFQKGDIAEGYSVSREKKESFPLTVTSAQKNPTAFYLCASSSQGVGYTFGSGTRLTVV.

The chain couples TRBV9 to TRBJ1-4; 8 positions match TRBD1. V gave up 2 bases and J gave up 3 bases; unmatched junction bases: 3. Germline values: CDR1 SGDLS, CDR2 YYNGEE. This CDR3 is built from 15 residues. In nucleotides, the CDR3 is TGTGCCAGCAGCGTCGAGGACAGGGCTAATGAAAAACTGTTTTTT. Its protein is CASSVEDRANEKLFF.

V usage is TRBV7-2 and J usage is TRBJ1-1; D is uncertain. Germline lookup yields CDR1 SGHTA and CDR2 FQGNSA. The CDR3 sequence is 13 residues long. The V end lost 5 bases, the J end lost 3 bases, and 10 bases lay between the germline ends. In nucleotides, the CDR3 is TGTGCCAGCAGCGTCCTGGGGTACACTGAAGCTTTCTTT. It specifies CASSVLGYTEAFF.

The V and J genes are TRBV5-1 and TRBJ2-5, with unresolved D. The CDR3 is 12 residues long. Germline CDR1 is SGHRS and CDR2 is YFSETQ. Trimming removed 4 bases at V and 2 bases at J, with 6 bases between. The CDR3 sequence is CASSPNQETQYF. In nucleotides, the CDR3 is TGCGCCAGCAGCCCAAATCAAGAGACCCAGTACTTC.